What follows is one TCR beta chain and its context. There is no known antigen for this receptor. No much larger clonotype is one base removed from it; base qualities were not supplied. Receptors were amplified or captured by the immunoSEQ multiplex PCR assay. A mixture of 60 forward primers for TCR Vbeta segments and 13 reverse primers for TCR Jbeta segments was used in the multiplex PCR. The CDR3 region of rearranged TCR beta genes was amplified from genomic DNA with a multiplex PCR assay. Amplified TCR beta libraries were sequenced as 87-base-pair reads on the Illumina HiSeq System. Under the source paper's analysis protocol: In a later analysis, roughly 80 million unique TCR beta chains were counted across the roughly 670 repertoires, and approximately 11 million of these chains were shared by at least two donors. To remove PCR and sequencing errors, raw reads were error-corrected and collapsed into unique sequences using a nearest-neighbor algorithm that merged closely related sequences. Alignment of CDR3 sequences to IMGT reference sequences was used to assign V, D and J gene segments. For a sequence to be retained, a match of at least six nucleotides to both a V gene segment and a J gene segment was required. A rearrangement counted as productive if the CDR3 had no stop codons and remained in frame with V and J, and every other rearrangement counted as non-productive. CDR3 was defined according to IMGT convention as the region running from the second conserved V-encoded cysteine to the conserved J-encoded phenylalanine. The earlier analysis of 587 of the donors excluded sequences that lacked an unambiguous match to a single V gene segment. An earlier analysis of fewer than 750 of the donors called V segments functional above 56.7% productive rearrangements and segregating when the between-donor standard deviation exceeded 5%. To diagnose cytomegalovirus status from the catalog of TCR beta chain sequences, a statistical classification framework was built. A later analysis assigned V and J genes by comparing TCR nucleotide sequences with IMGT/GENE-DB human TR gene sequences. Using the TCRdist pipeline, a later analysis assigned CDR3 sequences along with most-parsimonious VDJ recombination scenarios. In a later analysis, every TCR beta chain was defined by the combination of its CDR3 amino acid sequence and its V-gene family, and reads without a unique V-gene family were dropped. A later analysis removed 450 to 600 highly shared, low-generation-probability nucleotide sequences to deal with suspected cross-contamination and a sequencing artifact. A later analysis calculated a clonal expansion index for each public chain from normalized within-repertoire ranks of inferred template counts. In a later analysis, generation probabilities were computed with a VDJ recombination model fitted to out-of-frame rearrangements, and the resulting probabilities were checked against IGoR. In a later analysis, hypergeometric tests were used to score TCR-TCR, TCR-HLA and TCR-CMV co-occurrence, with a repertoire-size bias correction applied to TCR pairs. False discovery rates were estimated in a later analysis by permuting HLA or CMV assignments 20 times. In a later analysis, co-occurring TCRs were grouped using DBSCAN, with TCRdist sequence similarity added in when clustering inside HLA-allele-positive subsets. Co-occurrence clustering excluded repertoires with fewer than 30,000 or more than 120,000 public chains, plus five with anomalous nucleotide sharing. TCRdb obtained this table from immuneACCESS and retained in-frame rearrangements with V and J assigned. These tables miss some clones; where compared with another copy, unresolved V genes account for less than half of the shortfall, and the remainder is unexplained. The V and J calls and clone size come from that table; D and trimming were worked out from the DNA. The sample table holds some 190,000 clones, of which around 80% were seen once. The top ten constitute less than 3% of the sample.

The cohort consisted of more than 650 healthy bone marrow donors. Cohort members were all nominally healthy when sampled, although unrecorded immune exposures were likely present. The donor was CMV seronegative and belonged to the group of 352 seronegative cohort members. A peripheral blood sample was provided by each donor, and peripheral blood mononuclear cells were used for TCR beta sequencing. The Qiagen DNeasy Blood Extraction Kit was used to extract genomic DNA from the blood cell samples. Inclusive of the bounding cysteine and phenylalanine, the CDR3 is 14 residues long. The CDR3 DNA has 42 bases and is translated from base 1. Taken from the germline V gene, the CDR1 and CDR2 loops are KGHSH and LQKENI. Here V drops 2 bases and J drops 5 bases, and the junction holds 6 bases not matched to any gene. The entry originates in a study of cytomegalovirus exposure and HLA in healthy donors (dated by TCRdb to about 2017). Background on the whole study: An earlier analysis of roughly 570 of the donors reported 276 Gb of sequence data and 100 million to 120 million unique TCR beta sequences obtained from some 170 million T cells. An early release covering about 600 HLA-typed donors comprised roughly 300 gigabases of sequencing data and some 79 million unique TCR sequences. The study combined high-throughput TCR immunosequencing, statistical association of individual TCRs with disease status, and machine learning to predict cytomegalovirus infection status. To decide whether each TCR beta V gene segment behaved as functional or pseudogenic, an earlier analysis of fewer than 750 of the donors relied on high-throughput TCR beta sequencing. A separate validation cohort of approximately 120 different subjects was used in addition to the roughly 700-subject first cohort. The later analysis used no new phenotypic data to find candidate immune exposures, relying instead on TCR beta sequences and their occurrence across donors. Every repertoire in the discovery cohort had been generated on one and the same sequencing platform. Both class I and class II loci were covered by HLA typing, at four-digit resolution. The number of typed donors differed by locus: roughly 629-630 for A, B, C, DRB1 and DQB1; 500 to 550 for DQA1; fewer than 610 for DPA1; and around 450 for DPB1. Donor age, sex, ethnicity and CMV serostatus were compiled alongside the repertoire data. The study aimed to test whether cataloging public T cell receptors could reveal signatures of past pathogen exposure. Using immunosequencing, the study profiled T cell repertoires from 640 or so subjects and related those repertoires to cytomegalovirus serostatus. Among roughly 400 genotyped donors of the cohort, an average of around 240,000 unique TCR beta nucleotide sequences were sequenced per donor, roughly a sixth of them non-productive. Five DR-DQ haplotypes were treated as single units for association and clustering because of strong linkage in the cohort. A later genetic analysis used genome-wide SNP genotypes for about 55% of the 666 donors, treating that subset as a discovery cohort. A later analysis re-examined previously published TCR beta repertoires from just over 650 donors and added high-resolution HLA genotyping to investigate patterns of TCR occurrence. The genetic ancestry cluster associated with self-reported Caucasian donors included 81% of the roughly 400 genotyped donors. What the study reported, not specific to this receptor: Most CMV-associated TCR beta chains appeared to be HLA-restricted in a later analysis, and the HLA associations seemed to be driven largely by CMV exposure. Because counts were too low, roughly 16 rarely observed V segments, including chromosome 9 orphons, were left out of the earlier analysis of 587 of the donors. While some public TCRs were present in many individuals, most TCR sequences turned up only very rarely across donors. The cohort was sequenced for TCR beta chains only, and without alpha or paired-chain data the features that could be detected were limited. A later analysis associated 15,000 or so TCR beta sequences with specific HLA alleles at a false discovery rate of 0.05. In the study, around 150 TCR beta chains were listed as associated with cytomegalovirus. The classifier was reported to diagnose cytomegalovirus status with high specificity and sensitivity in both the original and validation cohorts. Because HLA typing was unavailable for some donors at each locus, only the typed subset was used in association tests. Some IMGT-functional V segments, including TRBV6-2 and TRBV6-3, could not be told apart with the 87-base-pair reads, so those segments were excluded. In a later genetic analysis, fewer N-insertions in productive TCRs were reported among donors in an Asian-associated ancestry cluster than the roughly 710-donor mean. Roughly uniform sequencing depth across donors was assumed in presence/absence analyses, although this assumption may not hold. In a later analysis, the rate of TCR association differed among HLA loci, with DRB1 alleles having the most associated TCRs and HLA-C alleles having the fewest. Several of the top co-occurrence clusters appeared to be linked to parvovirus B19, influenza, CMV and Epstein-Barr virus, according to a later analysis. Correlated functional status among segregating V segments might reflect linkage disequilibrium, but an unknown experimental factor could not be ruled out. Strong co-occurrence of HLA alleles, especially DR and DQ, made assigning TCR associations to individual alleles difficult. Broadly in line with IMGT annotations, most TCR beta V segments showed up in productive rearrangements about 87% or about 30% of the time in an earlier analysis of a few hundred of the donors. CMV serostatus was the only immune exposure information available for the cohort. Three of the identified cytomegalovirus-associated TCR beta chains were confirmed in vitro to be specific for cytomegalovirus antigens. The authors suggested that the approach could potentially be generalized to other disease states and immunological phenotypes. In a later genetic analysis, a missense DCLRE1C variant was associated with V-gene and J-gene trimming of TCR beta chains, and the association was replicated in an independent cohort. The sequencing pipeline was judged likely to have produced a cluster of highly shared sequence variants as a technical artifact. Compared with equally common non-associated chains, HLA-associated TCR beta chains in a later analysis were more clonally expanded and had lower generation probabilities. A further reported finding was that TCR beta sequences accurately predicted the HLA-A and HLA-B alleles for most subjects in the first cohort.

The source is a male donor in good health and CMV-seronegative. The sequence is built from TRBV18 and TRBJ2-7; 7 junctional bases match TRBD1. Material for sequencing was PBMCs. Here is the DNA: TGTGCCAGCTCACCAGCGACAGGGCACAACGAGCAGTACTTC. Its translation is CASSPATGHNEQYF.